This entry lists 9 T cell receptor beta chains sequenced from one sample in a study of beta chain features in type 1 diabetes. TCRB transcripts that were expressed got sequenced, as all of the isolated RNA had been reverse transcribed. Assay: immunoSEQ multiplex PCR; the TCRdb copy retains only in-frame clones and omits some. The table has more than 300,000 clones, roughly 16% seen once. The sample was naive CD4+ T cells from blood. All receptors come from a young woman in good health.

This clone was picked up a small number of times. The V and J genes are TRBV18 and TRBJ2-2, with D perhaps matching TRBD2 (5 bases). The V gene's germline CDR1 is KGHSH and CDR2 LQKENI. The CDR3 length is 15 residues. The V end was cut by 0 bases, the J end by 4 bases, with 9 bases between. CDR3 nucleotide sequence: TGTGCCAGCTCACCACCGTCTCTAGCCACCGGGGAGCTGTTTTTT. Translated, it gives CASSPPSLATGELFF. The variable domain in full, completed from reference TRBV18 and TRBJ2-2, reads NAGVMQNPRHLVRRRGQEARLRCSPMKGHSHVYWYRQLPEEGLKFMVYLQKENIIDESGMPKERFSAEFPKEGPSILRIQQVVRGDSAAYFCASSPPSLATGELFFGEGSRLTVL.

This clone has only a few counts. V gene TRBV28 combines with J gene TRBJ2-5, with 11 nucleotides matching TRBD2. This CDR3 region has 15 residues. With V trimmed by 5 bases and J by 2 bases, 4 bases remained unmatched. Germline CDR1 MDHEN, CDR2 SYDVKM. The CDR3 nucleotides read TGTGCCAGCAGTCTAGGGACTAGCGGACAAGAGACCCAGTACTTC. It codes for CASSLGTSGQETQYF. Full variable domain (rest looked up from reference TRBV28 and TRBJ2-5): DVKVTQSSRYLVKRTGEKVFLECVQDMDHENMFWYRQDPGLGLRLIYFSYDVKMKEKGDIPEGYSVSREKKERFSLILESASTNQTSMYLCASSLGTSGQETQYFGPGTRLLVL.

V and J are TRBV28 and TRBJ2-4; a possible D gene is TRBD2 (5 bases). Germline CDR1 is MDHEN and CDR2 is SYDVKM. Trimming removed 2 bases at V and 7 bases at J, with 12 bases between. This CDR3 comprises 14 residues. The DNA for the CDR3 is TGTGCCAGCAGTTTAGTAAGAGGGCGCAACATTCAGTACTTC. Protein: CASSLVRGRNIQYF.

This chain links TRBV29-1 with TRBJ1-1; 7 bases fit TRBD1. Trimming at V came to 7 bases and at J to 1 base, leaving 3 bases not matched to a gene. The CDR3 is 12 residues long. The germline CDR1 and CDR2 sequences are SQVTM and ANQGSEA. The CDR3 bases are TGCAGCGCCAGGACAGGGAACACTGAAGCTTTCTTT. It yields the protein CSARTGNTEAFF.

This clone was counted only a few times. V and J are TRBV2 and TRBJ2-4; TRBD1 aligns across 8 bases. CDR3 size: 14 residues. Germline V lookup: CDR1 SNHLY, CDR2 FYNNEI. V lost 7 bases, J lost 8 bases, and 10 bases stayed unmatched. In nucleotides, the CDR3 is TGTGCCAGCAACCTCCCCCAGGGGGCTTACATTCAGTACTTC. Encoded protein: CASNLPQGAYIQYF.

The table lists this clone with a few counts. The rearrangement joins TRBV5-4 to TRBJ2-1; TRBD2 aligns across 13 bases. Trimming took 4 bases from V and 3 from J; bases not matched to a gene: 4. This CDR3 region has 16 residues. The germline V gene encodes CDR1 SGHNT and CDR2 YYREEE (reference sequence). The CDR3: CASSAGTSGDYNEQFF. The CDR3, as DNA: TGTGCCAGCAGCGCCGGGACTAGCGGGGACTACAATGAGCAGTTCTTC. Together with reference TRBV5-4 and TRBJ2-1, the CDR3 gives the full variable domain: ETGVTQSPTHLIKTRGQQVTLRCSSQSGHNTVSWYQQALGQGPQFIFQYYREEENGRGNFPPRFSGLQFPNYSSELNVNALELDDSALYLCASSAGTSGDYNEQFFGPGTRLTVL.

As regards this clone: Sequence at one end of the junction differs from germline and may be a read error. The V gene is TRBV19, the J gene TRBJ1-1, with 8 nucleotides matching TRBD1. The germline V gene encodes CDR1 LNHDA and CDR2 SQIVND (reference sequence). This CDR3 has 13 amino acids. The CDR3 DNA follows: TGTGCCAGTATTATAACAGGGGGCACTGAAGCTTTCTTT. Translation gives CASIITGGTEAFF.

The chain recombines TRBV11-3 with TRBJ2-7; D gene uncertain. V lost 5 bases and J lost 1, with 12 bases in between. This CDR3 has 14 amino acids. CDR1 and CDR2 (germline): SGHNT, YENEEA. The CDR3 sequence: CASSRRGRSYEQYF. CDR3 DNA sequence: TGTGCCAGCAGCCGACGAGGCCGATCCTACGAGCAGTACTTC.

The CDR3 sequence is CARRGPLNTEAFF. Written as DNA, the CDR3 is TGTGCCAGGCGTGGGCCCCTGAACACTGAAGCTTTCTTT. The J gene is TRBJ1-1, the V gene TRBV5-4; D not resolved. The V end lost 8 bases, the J end lost 0 bases, and 11 bases lay between the germline ends. This CDR3 is 13 amino acids long. The germline V gene encodes CDR1 SGHNT and CDR2 YYREEE (reference sequence).